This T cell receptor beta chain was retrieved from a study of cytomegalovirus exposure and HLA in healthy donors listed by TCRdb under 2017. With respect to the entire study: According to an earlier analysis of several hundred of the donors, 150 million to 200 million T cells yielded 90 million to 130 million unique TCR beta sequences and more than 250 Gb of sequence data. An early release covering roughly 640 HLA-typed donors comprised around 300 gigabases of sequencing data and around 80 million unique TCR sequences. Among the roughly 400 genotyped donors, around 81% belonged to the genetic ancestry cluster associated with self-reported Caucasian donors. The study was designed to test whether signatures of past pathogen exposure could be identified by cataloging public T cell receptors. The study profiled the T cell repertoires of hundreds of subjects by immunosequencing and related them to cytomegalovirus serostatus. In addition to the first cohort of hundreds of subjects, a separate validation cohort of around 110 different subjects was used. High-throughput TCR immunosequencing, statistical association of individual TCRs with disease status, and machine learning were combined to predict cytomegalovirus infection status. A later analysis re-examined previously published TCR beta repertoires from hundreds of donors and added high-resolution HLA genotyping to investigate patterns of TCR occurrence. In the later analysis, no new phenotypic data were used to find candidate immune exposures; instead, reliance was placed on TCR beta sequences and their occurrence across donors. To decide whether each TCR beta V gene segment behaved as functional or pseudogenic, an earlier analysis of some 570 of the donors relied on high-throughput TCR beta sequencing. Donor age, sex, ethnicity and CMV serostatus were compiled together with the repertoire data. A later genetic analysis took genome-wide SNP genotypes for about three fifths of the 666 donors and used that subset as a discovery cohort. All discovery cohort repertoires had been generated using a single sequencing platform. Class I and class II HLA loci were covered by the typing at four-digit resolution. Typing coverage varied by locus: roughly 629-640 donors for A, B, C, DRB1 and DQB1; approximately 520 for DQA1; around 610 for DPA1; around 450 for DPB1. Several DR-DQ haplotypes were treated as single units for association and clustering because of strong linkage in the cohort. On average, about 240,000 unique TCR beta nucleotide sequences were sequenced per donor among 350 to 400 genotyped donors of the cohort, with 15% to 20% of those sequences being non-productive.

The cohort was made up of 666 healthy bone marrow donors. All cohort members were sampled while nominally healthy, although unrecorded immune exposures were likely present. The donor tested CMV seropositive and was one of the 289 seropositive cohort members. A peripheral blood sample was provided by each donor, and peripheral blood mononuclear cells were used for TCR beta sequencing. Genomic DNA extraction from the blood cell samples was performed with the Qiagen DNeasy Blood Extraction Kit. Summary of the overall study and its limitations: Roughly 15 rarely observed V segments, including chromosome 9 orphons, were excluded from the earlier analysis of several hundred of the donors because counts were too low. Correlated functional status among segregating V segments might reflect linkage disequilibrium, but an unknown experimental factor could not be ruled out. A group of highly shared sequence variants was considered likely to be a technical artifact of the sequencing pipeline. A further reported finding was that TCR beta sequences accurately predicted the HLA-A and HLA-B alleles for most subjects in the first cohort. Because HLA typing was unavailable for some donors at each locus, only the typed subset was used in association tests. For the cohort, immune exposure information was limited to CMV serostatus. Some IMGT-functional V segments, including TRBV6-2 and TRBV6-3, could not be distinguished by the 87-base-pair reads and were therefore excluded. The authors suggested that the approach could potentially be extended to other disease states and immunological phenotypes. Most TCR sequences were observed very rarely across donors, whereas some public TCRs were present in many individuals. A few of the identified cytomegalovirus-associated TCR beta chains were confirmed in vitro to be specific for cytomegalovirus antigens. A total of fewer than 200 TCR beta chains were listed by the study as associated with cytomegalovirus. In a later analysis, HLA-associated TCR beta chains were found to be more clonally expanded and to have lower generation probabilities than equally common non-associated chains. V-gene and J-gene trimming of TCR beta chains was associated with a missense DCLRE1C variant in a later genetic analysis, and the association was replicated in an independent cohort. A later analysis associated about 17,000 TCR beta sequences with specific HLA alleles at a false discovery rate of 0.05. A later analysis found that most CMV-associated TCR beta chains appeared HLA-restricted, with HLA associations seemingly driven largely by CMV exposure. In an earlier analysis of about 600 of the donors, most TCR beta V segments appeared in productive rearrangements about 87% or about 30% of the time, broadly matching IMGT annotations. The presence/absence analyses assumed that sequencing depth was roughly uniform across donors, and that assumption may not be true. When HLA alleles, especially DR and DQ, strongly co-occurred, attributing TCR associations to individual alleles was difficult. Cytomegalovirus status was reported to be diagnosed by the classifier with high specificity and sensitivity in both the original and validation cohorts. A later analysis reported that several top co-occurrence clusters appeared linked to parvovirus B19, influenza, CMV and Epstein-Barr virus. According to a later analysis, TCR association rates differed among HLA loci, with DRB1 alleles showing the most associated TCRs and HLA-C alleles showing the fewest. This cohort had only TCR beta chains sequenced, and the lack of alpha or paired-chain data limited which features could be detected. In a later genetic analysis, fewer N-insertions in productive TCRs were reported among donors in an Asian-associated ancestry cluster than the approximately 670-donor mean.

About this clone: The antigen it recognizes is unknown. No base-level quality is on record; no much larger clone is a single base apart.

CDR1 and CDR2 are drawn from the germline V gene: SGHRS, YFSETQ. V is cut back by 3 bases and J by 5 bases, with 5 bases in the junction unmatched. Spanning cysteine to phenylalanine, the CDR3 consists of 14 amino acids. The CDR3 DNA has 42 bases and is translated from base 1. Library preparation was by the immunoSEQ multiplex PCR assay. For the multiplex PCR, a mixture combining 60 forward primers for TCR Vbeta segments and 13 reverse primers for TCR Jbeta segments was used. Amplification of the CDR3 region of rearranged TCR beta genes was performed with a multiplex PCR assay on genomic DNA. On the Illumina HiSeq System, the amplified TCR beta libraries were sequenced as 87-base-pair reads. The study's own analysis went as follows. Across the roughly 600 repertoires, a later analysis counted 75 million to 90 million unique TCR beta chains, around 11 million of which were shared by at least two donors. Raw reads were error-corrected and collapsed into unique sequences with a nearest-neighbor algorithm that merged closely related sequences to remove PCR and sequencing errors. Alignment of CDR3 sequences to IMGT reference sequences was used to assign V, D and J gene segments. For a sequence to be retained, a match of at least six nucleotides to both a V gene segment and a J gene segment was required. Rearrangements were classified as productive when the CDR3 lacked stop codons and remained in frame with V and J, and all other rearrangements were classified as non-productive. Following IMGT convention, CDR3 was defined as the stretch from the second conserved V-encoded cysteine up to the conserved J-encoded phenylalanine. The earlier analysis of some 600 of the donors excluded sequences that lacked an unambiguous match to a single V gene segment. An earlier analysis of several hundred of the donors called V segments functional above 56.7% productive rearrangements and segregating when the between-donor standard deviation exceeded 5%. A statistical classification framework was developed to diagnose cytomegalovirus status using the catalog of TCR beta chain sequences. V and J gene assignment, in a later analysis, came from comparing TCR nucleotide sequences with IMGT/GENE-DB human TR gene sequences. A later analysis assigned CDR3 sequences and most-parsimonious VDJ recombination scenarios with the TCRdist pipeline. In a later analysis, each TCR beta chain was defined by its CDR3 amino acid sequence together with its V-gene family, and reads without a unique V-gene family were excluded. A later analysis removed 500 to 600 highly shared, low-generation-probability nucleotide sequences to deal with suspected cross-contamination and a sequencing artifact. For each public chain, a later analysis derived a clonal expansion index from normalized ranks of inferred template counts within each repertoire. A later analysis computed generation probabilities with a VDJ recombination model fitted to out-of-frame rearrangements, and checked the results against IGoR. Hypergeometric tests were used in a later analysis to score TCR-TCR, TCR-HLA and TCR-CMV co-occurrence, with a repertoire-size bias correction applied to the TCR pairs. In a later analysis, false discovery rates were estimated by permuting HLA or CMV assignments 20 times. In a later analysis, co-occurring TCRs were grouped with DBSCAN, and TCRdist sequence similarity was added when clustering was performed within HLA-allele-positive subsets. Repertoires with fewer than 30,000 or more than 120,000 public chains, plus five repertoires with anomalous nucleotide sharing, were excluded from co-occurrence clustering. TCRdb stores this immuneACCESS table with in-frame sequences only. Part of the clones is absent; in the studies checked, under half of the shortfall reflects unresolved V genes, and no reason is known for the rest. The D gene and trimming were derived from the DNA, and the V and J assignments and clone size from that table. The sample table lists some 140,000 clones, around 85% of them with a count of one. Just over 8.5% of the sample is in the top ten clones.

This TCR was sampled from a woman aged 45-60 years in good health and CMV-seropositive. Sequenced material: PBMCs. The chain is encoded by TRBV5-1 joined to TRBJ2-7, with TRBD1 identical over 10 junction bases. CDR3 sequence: CASSSGQGMNEQYF. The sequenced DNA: TGCGCCAGCAGCTCGGGACAGGGGATGAACGAGCAGTACTTC. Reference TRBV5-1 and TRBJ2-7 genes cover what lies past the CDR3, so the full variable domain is KAGVTQTPRYLIKTRGQQVTLSCSPISGHRSVSWYQQTPGQGLQFLFEYFSETQRNKGNFPGRFSGRQFSNSRSEMNVSTLELGDSALYLCASSSGQGMNEQYFGPGTRLTVT.